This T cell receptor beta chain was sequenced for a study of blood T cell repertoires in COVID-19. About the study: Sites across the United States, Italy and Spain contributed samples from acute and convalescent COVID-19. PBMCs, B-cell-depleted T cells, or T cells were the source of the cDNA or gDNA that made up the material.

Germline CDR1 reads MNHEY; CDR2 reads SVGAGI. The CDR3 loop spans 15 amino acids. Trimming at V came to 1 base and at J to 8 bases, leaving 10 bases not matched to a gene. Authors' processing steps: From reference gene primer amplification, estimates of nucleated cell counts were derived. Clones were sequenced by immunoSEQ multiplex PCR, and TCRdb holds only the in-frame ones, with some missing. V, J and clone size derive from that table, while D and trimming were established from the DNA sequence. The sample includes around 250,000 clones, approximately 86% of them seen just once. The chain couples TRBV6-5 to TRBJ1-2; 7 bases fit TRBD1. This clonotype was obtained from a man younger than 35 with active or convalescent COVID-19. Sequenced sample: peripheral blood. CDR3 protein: CASSYYKTGNMGYTF. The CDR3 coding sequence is TGTGCCAGCAGTTACTACAAGACAGGGAACATGGGCTACACCTTC.